This is a list of T cell receptor beta chains from one sample in a study of siplizumab effects on memory and regulatory T cells. Only in-frame clones appear in the TCRdb table, and some are missing; sequencing was by immunoSEQ multiplex PCR. The profile shows more than 85,000 clones, roughly 90% of them singletons. The sequenced sample consisted of CD4+ T cells sorted from blood. The receptors originated from a human donor in good health. CDR3s leave out the opening cysteine and the closing phenylalanine or tryptophan. D genes are given only for firm matches.

.,TRBJ2-2,TRBV5-1,ASSSILRTQRNTGELF
.,TRBJ1-1,TRBV30,AWRGGIGRNTEAF
.,TRBJ2-1,TRBV5-1,ASSLVAPNEQF
TRBD2,TRBJ2-1,TRBV2,ASSERLTSGRLNEQF
.,TRBJ1-3,TRBV4-1,ASSQDRRNTIY
TRBD2,TRBJ2-5,TRBV30,AWRDTRRGVSSGRWETQY
TRBD1,TRBJ2-3,TRBV6-4,ASSDRDRLTDTQY
TRBD2,TRBJ2-5,TRBV10-3,AISASGGAGETQY
.,TRBJ2-3,TRBV27,ASRTRDSFTDTQY
.,TRBJ2-7,TRBV18,ASSPVIPDRTYEQY
TRBD2,TRBJ2-3,TRBV4-1,ASSPHPLAGGTDTQY
TRBD1,TRBJ1-3,TRBV7-2,ASRQNRGPGNTIY
.,TRBJ2-6,TRBV27,ATQGWGANVLT
.,TRBJ1-3,TRBV18,ASSPTTSGLSGNTIY
TRBD1,TRBJ2-2,TRBV11-2,ASSPSGQGRHGELF
TRBD1,TRBJ1-2,TRBV14,ASSLRTGSYGYT
.,TRBJ2-7,TRBV2,ASSNTRLEQY
TRBD2,TRBJ2-2,TRBV18,ASSPGRGRTGELF
.,TRBJ2-4,TRBV19,ASSSDGLNIQY
.,TRBJ1-5,TRBV2,ASSEVRSSNQPQH
.,TRBJ1-1,TRBV2,ASSGPGQGGAEAF
.,TRBJ2-1,TRBV25-1,ASSGDRTYNEQF
.,TRBJ1-6,TRBV7-6,ASSLSPTDSPLH
.,TRBJ1-4,TRBV25-1,ASSDFRAPTNEKLF
.,TRBJ2-5,TRBV5-1,ASSPTGLETQY
.,TRBJ2-7,TRBV5-6,ASSFLGVSYEQY
TRBD2,TRBJ2-7,TRBV4-2,ASSRVSGPSEQY
.,TRBJ1-1,TRBV6-1,ASRSDALNTEAF
.,TRBJ2-1,TRBV7-3,ASSLMAYGVEQF
TRBD1,TRBJ2-3,TRBV19,ASRDRVTDTQY
.,TRBJ1-1,TRBV25-1,ASSGPQGPGTEAF
.,TRBJ2-4,TRBV19,ASSDTAAKNIQY
TRBD2,TRBJ2-7,TRBV6-6,ASIGTSGLVGQY
TRBD1,TRBJ2-7,TRBV19,ASSIGQAPYEQY
TRBD1,TRBJ2-1,TRBV5-1,ASSFSGTGGRNEQF
.,TRBJ2-2,TRBV6-5,ASSYSGVYTGELF
TRBD1,TRBJ1-5,TRBV28,ASSLGQVEHQH
.,TRBJ1-5,TRBV6-4,ASSYRENQPQH
.,TRBJ1-1,TRBV10-1,ASRTDLNTEAF
TRBD2,TRBJ2-3,TRBV19,ASENAGGADTQY
.,TRBJ2-6,TRBV11-2,ASRLSSGANVLT
.,TRBJ2-3,TRBV15,ATSRDYKATDTQY
.,TRBJ2-7,TRBV5-1,ASSLGAGVYEQY
TRBD1,TRBJ1-4,TRBV5-1,ASSLGTGEKLF
TRBD2,TRBJ2-7,TRBV15,ATSRGGVVYEQY
.,TRBJ2-7,TRBV7-9,ASSFSSAGYEQY
.,TRBJ2-5,TRBV4-1,ASSQGGVRETQY
.,TRBJ2-7,TRBV7-9,ASNLKGSYEQY
.,TRBJ1-2,TRBV7-9,ASKQDFDYGYT
TRBD1,TRBJ1-5,TRBV11-1,ASSSQGDQPQH